The source of this T cell receptor (beta chain) is a study of shared clonotypes between healthy human individuals. The CDR3 extends over 18 amino acids. Per the germline V gene, CDR1 is SNHLY and CDR2 is FYNNEI. Unmatched junction bases numbered 9, after V lost 5 bases and J lost 2 bases. Sequencing used immunoSEQ multiplex PCR; TCRdb keeps in-frame clones, though not all of them. The data contain roughly 1 million clones, about three quarters of them singletons. The sequenced sample was memory CD4+ T cells sorted from blood. Subset described: CD45RA-negative fraction. The chain uses TRBV2 and TRBJ2-1; 13 nucleotides line up with TRBD2. The sequence derives from a young man in good health. The CDR3 region has the DNA TGTGCCAGCAGTCTCGGACTAGCGGGAGTTATCGCCTACAATGAGCAGTTCTTC. It yields the protein CASSLGLAGVIAYNEQFF.